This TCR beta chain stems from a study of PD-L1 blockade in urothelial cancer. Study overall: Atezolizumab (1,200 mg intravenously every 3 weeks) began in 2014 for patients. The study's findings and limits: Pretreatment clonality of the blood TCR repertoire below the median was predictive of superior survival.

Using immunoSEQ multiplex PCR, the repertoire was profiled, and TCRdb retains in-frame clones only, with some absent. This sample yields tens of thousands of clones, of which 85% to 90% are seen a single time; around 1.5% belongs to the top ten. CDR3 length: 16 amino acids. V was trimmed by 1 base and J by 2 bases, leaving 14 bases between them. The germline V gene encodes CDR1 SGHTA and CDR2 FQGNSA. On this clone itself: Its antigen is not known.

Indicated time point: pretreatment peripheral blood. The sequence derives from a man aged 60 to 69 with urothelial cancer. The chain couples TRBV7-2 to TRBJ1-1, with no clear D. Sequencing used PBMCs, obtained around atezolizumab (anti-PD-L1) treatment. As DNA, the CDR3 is TGTGCCAGCAGCTTAGAATTCAGGTTTGGTAACACTGAAGCTTTCTTT. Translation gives CASSLEFRFGNTEAFF.